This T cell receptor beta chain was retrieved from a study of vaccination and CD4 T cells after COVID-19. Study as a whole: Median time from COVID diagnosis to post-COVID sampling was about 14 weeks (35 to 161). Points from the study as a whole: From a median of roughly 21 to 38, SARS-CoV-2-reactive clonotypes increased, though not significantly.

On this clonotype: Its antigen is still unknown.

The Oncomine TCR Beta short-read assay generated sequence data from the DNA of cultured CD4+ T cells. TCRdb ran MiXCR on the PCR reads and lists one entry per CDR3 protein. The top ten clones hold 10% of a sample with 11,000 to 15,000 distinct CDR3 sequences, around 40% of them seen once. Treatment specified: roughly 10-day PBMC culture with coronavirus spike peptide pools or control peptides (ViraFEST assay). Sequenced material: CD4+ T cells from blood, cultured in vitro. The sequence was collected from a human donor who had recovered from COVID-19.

CDR3 sequence reads: CASSGDQIKQYF. The CDR3 DNA sequence: TGTGCCAGCAGTGGTGATCAGATTAAGCAGTACTTC. The chain carries TRBV6-1 and TRBJ2-7, with D unresolved. V shed 4 bases and J shed 8 bases, with 12 bases lying between them. The CDR3 covers 12 residues. Germline V gene sequence: CDR1 MNHNS, CDR2 SASEGT.